These T cell receptor beta chains were read from a single sample in a study of radiation and T cells in renal cell carcinoma. The repertoire was sequenced with immunoSEQ multiplex PCR; TCRdb's copy has only in-frame clones and lacks some. The data show about 74,000 clones, 89% seen once. The starting material was blood, obtained from a patient whose treatment included radiotherapy and nephrectomy. These receptors originate from a woman in her 70s with renal cell carcinoma. Each CDR3 is given with its conserved first and last residue. The order of the fields is D gene, J gene, clone size, V gene, CDR3 protein, CDR3 DNA. D genes are given only for firm matches. For some rows the clone size is stated as once, few or many, or as a class when expanded; others skip it.

>NA|TRBJ1-1|NA|TRBV19
CASTSLPKPAFF
TGTGCCAGTACCTCACTCCCAAAACCGGCTTTCTTT
>NA|TRBJ1-1|NA|TRBV9
CASSVGGIGEAFF
TGTGCCAGCAGCGTAGGGGGGATTGGTGAAGCTTTCTTT
>NA|TRBJ2-2|few|TRBV9
CASSVKAQTGELFF
TGTGCCAGCAGCGTAAAGGCCCAGACCGGGGAGCTGTTTTTT
>TRBD1|TRBJ2-2|NA|TRBV10-3
CASHPGQASTGELFF
TGTGCCTCGCACCCGGGACAGGCCTCTACCGGGGAGCTGTTTTTT
>TRBD1|TRBJ2-2|once|TRBV19
CASSSRTGGYTGELFF
TGTGCCAGTAGTTCCCGGACAGGGGGCTACACCGGGGAGCTGTTTTTT
>TRBD1|TRBJ1-2|NA|TRBV4-1
CASSQDDRAIGYTF
TGCGCCAGCAGCCAAGACGACAGGGCAATCGGCTACACCTTC
>NA|TRBJ2-3|NA|TRBV19
CASRPAGKADTQYF
TGTGCCAGTAGGCCCGCGGGTAAGGCAGATACGCAGTATTTT
>TRBD1|TRBJ2-7|NA|TRBV19
CASSPLGQGVVNEQYF
TGTGCCAGTAGTCCCCTGGGACAGGGGGTAGTCAACGAGCAGTACTTC
>NA|TRBJ2-4|NA|TRBV30
CAWSVDFGPKNIQYF
TGTGCCTGGAGTGTAGATTTCGGGCCCAAAAACATTCAGTACTTC
>NA|TRBJ2-5|NA|TRBV10-3
CAISESTTAPRDQYF
TGTGCCATCAGTGAGTCGACGACAGCTCCAAGAGATCAGTACTTC
>NA|TRBJ2-6|NA|TRBV5-1
CASSLGISGPGSGANVLTF
TGCGCCAGCAGCTTGGGGATCTCCGGGCCCGGCTCTGGGGCCAACGTCCTGACTTTC
>NA|TRBJ1-1|few|TRBV5-1
CASSLGGGQTEAFF
TGCGCCAGCAGCTTGGGTGGGGGGCAGACTGAAGCTTTCTTT
>TRBD1|TRBJ2-7|NA|TRBV19
CASSTPGQGSYEQYF
TGTGCCAGTAGTACACCGGGACAGGGGTCCTACGAGCAGTACTTC
>NA|TRBJ1-3|NA|TRBV21-1
CASTDGNSGNTIYF
TGTGCCAGCACGGACGGCAACTCTGGAAACACCATATATTTT
>NA|TRBJ2-5|NA|TRBV6-6
CASSYAGGETQYF
TGTGCCAGCAGTTACGCAGGGGGGGAGACCCAGTACTTC
>NA|TRBJ1-1|few|TRBV6-5
CASSYSGAIEAFF
TGTGCCAGCAGTTACTCCGGAGCTATTGAAGCTTTCTTT
>NA|TRBJ1-3|NA|TRBV13
CASSLDPGGLGNTIYF
TGTGCCAGCAGCTTAGATCCGGGGGGGCTAGGAAACACCATATATTTT
>TRBD1|TRBJ1-5|NA|TRBV7-2
CASSTDRQNNQPQHF
TGTGCCAGCAGCACGGACAGGCAGAACAATCAGCCCCAGCATTTT
>TRBD1|TRBJ1-5|NA|TRBV19
CASSLIQGAGQPQHF
TGTGCCAGTAGTCTGATTCAGGGGGCTGGTCAGCCCCAGCATTTT
>NA|TRBJ1-1|NA|TRBV30
CAWSGDGNTEAFF
TGTGCCTGGAGTGGGGACGGGAACACTGAAGCTTTCTTT
>NA|TRBJ1-1|NA|TRBV6-6
CASSYGTIEAFF
TGTGCCAGCAGTTACGGAACTATTGAAGCTTTCTTT
>NA|TRBJ2-3|NA|TRBV9
CASSDDWGGRGTDTQYF
TGTGCCAGCAGCGATGATTGGGGGGGGCGAGGCACAGATACGCAGTATTTT
>NA|TRBJ2-2|few|TRBV18
CASSPPSRTANTGELFF
TGTGCCAGCTCACCACCATCGAGGACCGCGAACACCGGGGAGCTGTTTTTT
>NA|TRBJ2-7|NA|TRBV7-2
CASSSLLQTSRPYEQYF
TGTGCCAGCAGCTCCTTACTTCAGACTAGTAGGCCCTACGAGCAGTACTTC
>NA|TRBJ2-2|NA|TRBV6-5
CASSSTGPSNTGELFF
TGTGCCAGCAGTTCGACAGGACCCTCGAACACCGGGGAGCTGTTTTTT
>TRBD1|TRBJ2-5|NA|TRBV5-8
CASSVSDRGRETQYF
TGTGCCAGCAGCGTCTCCGACAGGGGGCGGGAGACCCAGTACTTC
>NA|TRBJ1-1|NA|TRBV30
CAWSAGGGTEAFF
TGTGCCTGGAGTGCTGGGGGTGGAACTGAAGCTTTCTTT
>NA|TRBJ2-3|NA|TRBV9
CASSVVGWVTDTQYF
TGTGCCAGCAGCGTGGTAGGGTGGGTTACAGATACGCAGTATTTT
>NA|TRBJ1-3|NA|TRBV7-2
CASSRGGGKNTIYF
TGTGCCAGCAGCCGCGGGGGGGGAAAAAACACCATATATTTT
>TRBD1|TRBJ2-7|NA|TRBV30
CAWEKGTGSYEQYF
TGTGCCTGGGAGAAAGGGACAGGGTCATACGAGCAGTACTTC
>NA|TRBJ2-2|NA|TRBV20-1
CSARRTGELFF
TGCAGTGCTAGGAGAACCGGGGAGCTGTTTTTT
>NA|TRBJ2-6|NA|TRBV18
CASSPLGSSSGANVLTF
TGTGCCAGCTCACCCCTCGGTTCTAGCTCTGGGGCCAACGTCCTGACTTTC
>NA|TRBJ1-3|NA|TRBV5-1
CASSLGYSGVSGNTIYF
TGCGCCAGCAGCTTGGGATATTCAGGTGTTTCTGGAAACACCATATATTTT
>NA|TRBJ2-3|NA|TRBV18
CASSPPAGRKSTDTQYF
TGTGCCAGCTCACCACCGGCGGGGCGAAAAAGCACAGATACGCAGTATTTT
>NA|TRBJ2-7|NA|TRBV19
CASSIPDRGYEQYF
TGTGCCAGTAGTATTCCCGACAGAGGGTACGAGCAGTACTTC